One and the same sample provided the 17 T cell receptor beta chains below, sequenced in a study of beta chain features in type 1 diabetes. Sequenced material consisted of expressed TCRB transcripts (all of the isolated RNA was reverse transcribed). Sequencing was performed with immunoSEQ multiplex PCR; in TCRdb, only in-frame clones are kept and a portion is missing. The sample lists just over 450,000 clones, approximately 30% occurring once. Material for sequencing was naive CD4+ T cells from blood. The receptors were sampled from a man younger than 35 in good health.

J is TRBJ2-7 and V is TRBV5-1, with D perhaps being TRBD1 or TRBD2 (5 bases each). This CDR3 is 12 amino acids long. The germline gives CDR1 SGHRS, CDR2 YFSETQ. V was clipped by 5 bases and J by 2 bases, with 8 bases between them. The CDR3 loop is CASREGPYEQYF. CDR3 coding DNA: TGCGCCAGCAGAGAGGGGCCCTACGAGCAGTACTTC.

The chain joins TRBV5-6 to TRBJ2-1; no reliable D call. This CDR3 spans 11 amino acids. Germline lookup yields CDR1 SGHDT and CDR2 YYEEEE. V was trimmed by 0 bases and J by 9 bases, leaving 4 bases between them. This chain's CDR3 is CASSLVGEQFF. The CDR3 DNA sequence: TGTGCCAGCAGCTTGGTTGGTGAGCAGTTCTTC.

This clone turned up a few times. The chain combines TRBV7-8 with TRBJ2-7; D remains unclear. The CDR3 runs to 14 residues. Per the germline V gene, CDR1 is SGHVS and CDR2 is FQNEAQ. Trimming shortened V by 4 bases and J by 6 bases, and 16 bases separated the two germline ends. CDR3 amino acids: CASSSDAGLLEQYF. CDR3 nucleotides: TGTGCCAGCAGCTCGGACGCCGGGTTACTCGAGCAGTACTTC.

Regarding this clone: The sample contains more than one DNA sequence encoding this CDR3. The rearrangement joins TRBV28 to TRBJ2-7; no reliable D call. CDR3 length: 11 amino acids. Germline values: CDR1 MDHEN, CDR2 SYDVKM. Trimming removed 7 bases at V and 2 bases at J, with 6 bases between. As DNA, the CDR3 is TGTGCCAGCACCGGACCCTACGAGCAGTACTTC. This translates into CASTGPYEQYF.

The genes are TRBV30 and TRBJ2-1; unclear D gene. The ends were cut back, 3 bases at V and 4 bases at J, with 10 bases in the middle. The CDR3 contains 13 residues. Germline V gene data show CDR1 as GTSNPN and CDR2 as SVGIG (reference sequence). The CDR3 protein is CAWRPDRYNEQFF. CDR3 coding DNA: TGTGCCTGGAGACCGGATAGGTACAATGAGCAGTTCTTC.

V usage is TRBV7-6 and J usage is TRBJ2-3; no reliable D call. Trimming stripped 5 bases from V and 2 bases from J, with 14 bases between. The CDR3 is 15 residues long. CDR1 and CDR2 from the germline V gene are SGHVS and FNYEAQ. The CDR3 is CASSVQEIHTDTQYF. The CDR3 coding sequence is TGTGCCAGCAGCGTCCAGGAGATCCACACAGATACGCAGTATTTT. Full variable domain (rest looked up from reference TRBV7-6 and TRBJ2-3): GAGVSQSPRYKVTKRGQDVALRCDPISGHVSLYWYRQALGQGPEFLTYFNYEAQQDKSGLPNDRFSAERPEGSISTLTIQRTEQRDSAMYRCASSVQEIHTDTQYFGPGTRLTVL.

This clone showed up just a few times. J is TRBJ2-7 and V is TRBV7-2, with TRBD1 matching 9 bases. The CDR3 is 14 residues long. Germline V gene lookup returns CDR1 SGHTA and CDR2 FQGNSA. V shed 5 bases, J shed 7 bases, and the junction held 9 bases outside the gene matches. The CDR3 coding sequence is TGTGCCAGCAGCCCCGGGACAGGGCACAAGGAGCAGTACTTC. Encoded protein: CASSPGTGHKEQYF.

This clone showed up just a few times. This chain joins TRBV6-5 and TRBJ1-1; 7 bases align to TRBD1. CDR1 is MNHEY, CDR2 SVGAGI, per germline. After removal of 6 bases from V and 4 bases from J, the junction contained 8 bases not matched to a gene. CDR3 size: 14 residues. The CDR3 DNA is TGTGCCAGCAGCTGGGAGGGGGCAACCACTGAAGCTTTCTTT. This encodes CASSWEGATTEAFF.

V and J are TRBV29-1 and TRBJ2-5, with 7 bases aligning to TRBD2. Trimming removed 8 bases from V and 5 bases from J; junction bases left unmatched: 11. There are 13 residues in the CDR3. The germline V gene encodes CDR1 SQVTM and CDR2 ANQGSEA. As DNA, the CDR3 is TGCAGCCTATGGGAGGGCCCGGGGGAGACCCAGTACTTC. Its translation: CSLWEGPGETQYF.

J is TRBJ2-7 and V is TRBV2, with 9 bases fitting TRBD1. V lost 6 bases and J lost 7; bases outside the gene matches: 7. The germline V gene has CDR1 SNHLY and CDR2 FYNNEI. This CDR3 is 13 amino acids long. CDR3 sequence reads: CASRDRGPGEQYF. As DNA, the CDR3 is TGTGCCAGCAGGGACAGGGGCCCTGGAGAGCAGTACTTC.

V and J are TRBV7-2 and TRBJ2-5; 10 bases line up with TRBD2. J lost 5 bases, V lost 5 bases, and 8 bases had no gene match. Germline CDR1 is SGHTA and CDR2 is FQGNSA. The CDR3 consists of 15 residues. The chain's CDR3 is CASSLASGSYETQYF. The CDR3 bases are TGTGCCAGCAGCCTCGCTAGCGGGAGTTACGAGACCCAGTACTTC.

The chain has TRBV5-4 and TRBJ2-3, with a possible D match to TRBD2 (6 bases). Trimming took off 4 bases at V and 2 bases at J, with 14 bases between the two ends. This CDR3 contains 15 residues. Germline CDR1 reads SGHNT; CDR2 reads YYREEE (reference sequence). The CDR3 here is CASSGRAGLTDTQYF. CDR3 nucleotide sequence: TGTGCCAGCAGCGGCCGGGCGGGACTCACAGATACGCAGTATTTT.

This clone was observed a single time. The chain has TRBV11-3 and TRBJ2-3; weak D call: TRBD2 (5 bases). CDR3 size: 14 residues. Trimming removed 1 base from V and 2 bases from J, with 7 bases in between. Germline values: CDR1 SGHNT, CDR2 YENEEA. CDR3 DNA sequence: TGTGCCAGCAGCTTAGGAGGGAACACAGATACGCAGTATTTT. It codes for CASSLGGNTDTQYF. The variable domain in full, completed from reference TRBV11-3 and TRBJ2-3, reads EAGVVQSPRYKIIEKKQPVAFWCNPISGHNTLYWYLQNLGQGPELLIRYENEEAVDDSQLPKDRFSAERLKGVDSTLKIQPAELGDSAVYLCASSLGGNTDTQYFGPGTRLTVL.

The rearrangement joins TRBV7-2 to TRBJ2-1, with TRBD2 identical over 7 bases. This CDR3 region has 15 residues. The germline CDR1 and CDR2 sequences are SGHTA and FQGNSA. V shed 4 bases and J 4 bases; nucleotides not matched to a gene: 7. In DNA, the CDR3 is TGTGCCAGCAGCTCCACAGCGGGAATTTACAATGAGCAGTTCTTC. Translated: CASSSTAGIYNEQFF.

V is TRBV5-1 and J is TRBJ2-7; D gene ambiguous. Germline V CDR1 and CDR2: SGHRS, YFSETQ. V was trimmed by 0 bases and J by 0 bases, leaving 4 bases between them. This CDR3 is 13 amino acids long. This chain's CDR3 is CASSLESSYEQYF. Here the CDR3 DNA reads TGCGCCAGCAGCTTGGAGAGCTCCTACGAGCAGTACTTC.

The DNA of the CDR3 is TGTGCCAGCAGCGCCTTTCGGGAAGGGCAGTACTTC. Protein product: CASSAFREGQYF. The chain couples TRBV7-2 to TRBJ2-7, with D maybe TRBD2 (5 bases). The CDR3 runs 12 residues. The V gene's germline CDR1 is SGHTA and CDR2 FQGNSA. V dropped 5 bases and J dropped 9 bases, with 14 bases sitting between them.

V and J are TRBV28 and TRBJ2-7; D unclear. The CDR3 spans 13 residues. V was trimmed by 6 bases and J by 5 bases, leaving 14 bases between them. Germline V lookup: CDR1 MDHEN, CDR2 SYDVKM. CDR3 loop: CASSPSPANEQYF. Here the CDR3 DNA reads TGTGCCAGCAGCCCGTCCCCAGCTAACGAGCAGTACTTC.